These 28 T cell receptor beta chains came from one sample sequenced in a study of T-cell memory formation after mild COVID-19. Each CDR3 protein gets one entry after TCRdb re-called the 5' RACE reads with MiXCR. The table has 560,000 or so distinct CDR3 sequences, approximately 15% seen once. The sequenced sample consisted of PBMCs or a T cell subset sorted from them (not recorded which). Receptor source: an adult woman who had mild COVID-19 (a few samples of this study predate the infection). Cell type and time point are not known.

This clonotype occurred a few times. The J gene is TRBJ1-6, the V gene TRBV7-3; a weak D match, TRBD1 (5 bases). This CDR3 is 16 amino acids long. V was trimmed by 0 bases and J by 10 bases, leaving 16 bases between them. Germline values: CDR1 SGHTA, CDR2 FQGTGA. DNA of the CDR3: TGTGCCAGCAGCTTAACCCGTGCGGGGACGGGCTCACCCCTCCACTTT. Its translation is CASSLTRAGTGSPLHF.

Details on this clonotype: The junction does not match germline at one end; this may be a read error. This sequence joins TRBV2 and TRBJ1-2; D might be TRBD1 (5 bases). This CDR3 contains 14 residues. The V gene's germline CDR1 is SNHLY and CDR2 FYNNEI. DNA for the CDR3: TGTGCCAGCACTCTCCCTTCCCGGGACTACGGCTACACCTTC. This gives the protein CASTLPSRDYGYTF.

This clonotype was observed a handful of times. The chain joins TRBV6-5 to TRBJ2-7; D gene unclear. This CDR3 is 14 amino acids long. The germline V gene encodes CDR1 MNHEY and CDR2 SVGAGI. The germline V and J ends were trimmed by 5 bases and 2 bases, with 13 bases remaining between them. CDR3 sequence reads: CASSEPDEAYEQYF. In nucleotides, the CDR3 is TGTGCCAGCAGTGAACCGGACGAAGCCTACGAGCAGTACTTC.

CDR3: CATEGEVTGELFF. The CDR3 nucleotides are TGTGCCACCGAGGGGGAAGTCACCGGGGAGCTGTTTTTT. The chain couples TRBV24-1 to TRBJ2-2; weak D call: TRBD1 (6 bases). V was trimmed by 9 bases and J by 4 bases, leaving 11 bases between them. This CDR3 region has 13 residues. Germline assignment: CDR1 KGHDR and CDR2 SFDVKD.

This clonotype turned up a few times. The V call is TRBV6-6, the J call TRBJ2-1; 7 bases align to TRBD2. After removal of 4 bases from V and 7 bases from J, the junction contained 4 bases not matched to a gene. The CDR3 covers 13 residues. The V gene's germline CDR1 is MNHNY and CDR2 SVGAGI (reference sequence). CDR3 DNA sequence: TGTGCCAGCAGTTTCCTAGCGGCGAATGAGCAGTTCTTC. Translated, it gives CASSFLAANEQFF.

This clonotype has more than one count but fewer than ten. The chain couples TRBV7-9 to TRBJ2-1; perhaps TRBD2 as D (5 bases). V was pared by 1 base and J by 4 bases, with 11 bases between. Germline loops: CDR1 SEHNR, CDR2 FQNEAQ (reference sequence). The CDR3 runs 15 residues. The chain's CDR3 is CASSLEGVGYNEQFF. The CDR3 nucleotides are TGTGCCAGCAGCTTAGAGGGAGTAGGTTACAATGAGCAGTTCTTC.

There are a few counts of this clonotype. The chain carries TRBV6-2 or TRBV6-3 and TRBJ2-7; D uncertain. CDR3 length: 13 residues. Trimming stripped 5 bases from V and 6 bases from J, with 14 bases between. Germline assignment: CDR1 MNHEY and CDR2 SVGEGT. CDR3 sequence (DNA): TGTGCCAGCAGTGCCCGGACGGCAAGCGAGCAGTACTTC. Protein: CASSARTASEQYF.

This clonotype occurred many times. The DNA for the CDR3 is TGCGCCAGCAGCCCGTCTAGCGGGGGGACTAGCACAGATACGCAGTATTTT. The encoded protein is CASSPSSGGTSTDTQYF. V gene TRBV5-1 combines with J gene TRBJ2-3; 11 bases fit TRBD2. V lost 4 bases, J lost 0 bases, and 7 bases stayed unmatched. This CDR3 contains 17 residues. Germline CDR1 and CDR2: SGHRS and YFSETQ.

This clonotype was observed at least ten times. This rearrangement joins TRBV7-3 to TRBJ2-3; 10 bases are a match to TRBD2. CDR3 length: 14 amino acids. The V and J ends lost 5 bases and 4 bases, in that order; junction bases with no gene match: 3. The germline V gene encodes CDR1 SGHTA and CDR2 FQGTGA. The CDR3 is CASSPGTSADTQYF. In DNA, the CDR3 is TGTGCCAGCAGCCCTGGGACTAGCGCAGATACGCAGTATTTT.

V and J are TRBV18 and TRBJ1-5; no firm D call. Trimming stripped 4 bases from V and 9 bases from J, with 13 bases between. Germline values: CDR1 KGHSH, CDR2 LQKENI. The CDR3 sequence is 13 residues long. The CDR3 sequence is CASSQDGEGPQHF. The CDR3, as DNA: TGTGCCAGCTCACAAGACGGTGAGGGGCCCCAGCATTTT. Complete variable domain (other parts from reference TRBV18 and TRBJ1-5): NAGVMQNPRHLVRRRGQEARLRCSPMKGHSHVYWYRQLPEEGLKFMVYLQKENIIDESGMPKERFSAEFPKEGPSILRIQQVVRGDSAAYFCASSQDGEGPQHFGDGTRLSIL.

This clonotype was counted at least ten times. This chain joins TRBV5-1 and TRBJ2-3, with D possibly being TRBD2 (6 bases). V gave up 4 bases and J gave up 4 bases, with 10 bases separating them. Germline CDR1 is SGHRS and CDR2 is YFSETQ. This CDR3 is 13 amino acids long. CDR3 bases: TGCGCCAGCAGCCGGACTATCCCAGATACGCAGTATTTT. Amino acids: CASSRTIPDTQYF.

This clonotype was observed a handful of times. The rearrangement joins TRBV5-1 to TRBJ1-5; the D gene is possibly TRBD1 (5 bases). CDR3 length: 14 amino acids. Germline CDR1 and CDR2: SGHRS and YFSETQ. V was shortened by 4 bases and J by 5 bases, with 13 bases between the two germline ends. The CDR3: CASSPDGGDQPQHF. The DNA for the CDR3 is TGCGCCAGCAGCCCGGATGGGGGAGATCAGCCCCAGCATTTT.

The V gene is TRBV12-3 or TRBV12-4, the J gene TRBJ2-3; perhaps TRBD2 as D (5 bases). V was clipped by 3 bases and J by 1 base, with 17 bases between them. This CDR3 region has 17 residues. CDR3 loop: CASSFPPGVSGTDTQYF. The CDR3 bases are TGTGCCAGCAGTTTCCCCCCCGGGGTGAGTGGCACAGATACGCAGTATTTT.

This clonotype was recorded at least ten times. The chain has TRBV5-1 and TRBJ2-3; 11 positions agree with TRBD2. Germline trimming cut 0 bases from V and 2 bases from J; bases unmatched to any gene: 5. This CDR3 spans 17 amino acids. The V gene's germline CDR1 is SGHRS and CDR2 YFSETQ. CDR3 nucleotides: TGCGCCAGCAGCTTGGAGGCTAGCGGGGGGCCCACAGATACGCAGTATTTT. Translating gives CASSLEASGGPTDTQYF. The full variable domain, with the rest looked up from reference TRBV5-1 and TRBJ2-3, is KAGVTQTPRYLIKTRGQQVTLSCSPISGHRSVSWYQQTPGQGLQFLFEYFSETQRNKGNFPGRFSGRQFSNSRSEMNVSTLELGDSALYLCASSLEASGGPTDTQYFGPGTRLTVL.

In DNA, the CDR3 is TGTGCCAGTAGTATCCGGGGCGGCCCCACAGATACGCAGTATTTT. Protein sequence: CASSIRGGPTDTQYF. The chain uses TRBV19 and TRBJ2-3; D is tentatively TRBD1 or TRBD2 (5 bases each). CDR1 is LNHDA, CDR2 SQIVND, per germline (reference sequence). The CDR3 covers 15 residues. V was shortened by 3 bases and J by 2 bases, with 12 bases between the two germline ends.

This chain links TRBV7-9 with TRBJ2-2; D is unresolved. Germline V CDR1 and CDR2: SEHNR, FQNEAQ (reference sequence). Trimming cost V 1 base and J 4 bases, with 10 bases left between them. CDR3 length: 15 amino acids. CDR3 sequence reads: CASSLGANPTGELFF. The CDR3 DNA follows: TGTGCCAGCAGCTTAGGGGCGAACCCCACCGGGGAGCTGTTTTTT.

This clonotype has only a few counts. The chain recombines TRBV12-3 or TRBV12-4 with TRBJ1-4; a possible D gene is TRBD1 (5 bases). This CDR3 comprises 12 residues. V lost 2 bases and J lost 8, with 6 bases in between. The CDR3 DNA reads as TGTGCCAGCAGTTTAAACAGGGAAAAACTGTTTTTT. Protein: CASSLNREKLFF.

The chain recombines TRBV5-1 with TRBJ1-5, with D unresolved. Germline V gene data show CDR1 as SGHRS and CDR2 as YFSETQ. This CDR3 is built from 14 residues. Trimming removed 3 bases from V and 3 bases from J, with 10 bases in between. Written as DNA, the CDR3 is TGCGCCAGCAGCTCCCAGCCGGACAATCAGCCCCAGCATTTT. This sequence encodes CASSSQPDNQPQHF.

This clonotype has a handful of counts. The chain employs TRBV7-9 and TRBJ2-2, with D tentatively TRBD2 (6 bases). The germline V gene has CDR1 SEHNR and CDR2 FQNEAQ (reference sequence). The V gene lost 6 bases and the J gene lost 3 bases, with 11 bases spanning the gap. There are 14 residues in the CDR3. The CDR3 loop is CASRPGEYTGELFF. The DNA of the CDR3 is TGTGCCAGCAGACCGGGGGAGTACACCGGGGAGCTGTTTTTT.

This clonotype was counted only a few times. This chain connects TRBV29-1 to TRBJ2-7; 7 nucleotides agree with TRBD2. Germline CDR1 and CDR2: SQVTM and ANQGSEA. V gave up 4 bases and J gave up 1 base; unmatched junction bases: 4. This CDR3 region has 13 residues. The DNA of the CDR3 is TGCAGCGTTGTGGCGGGAGCGTCCTACGAGCAGTACTTC. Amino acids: CSVVAGASYEQYF.

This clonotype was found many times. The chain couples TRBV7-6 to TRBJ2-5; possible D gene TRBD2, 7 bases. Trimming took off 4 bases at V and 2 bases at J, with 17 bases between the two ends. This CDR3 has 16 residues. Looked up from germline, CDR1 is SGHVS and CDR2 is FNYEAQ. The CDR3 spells CASSSPWGGGQETQYF. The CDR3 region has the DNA TGTGCCAGCAGCTCCCCCTGGGGGGGCGGGCAAGAGACCCAGTACTTC.

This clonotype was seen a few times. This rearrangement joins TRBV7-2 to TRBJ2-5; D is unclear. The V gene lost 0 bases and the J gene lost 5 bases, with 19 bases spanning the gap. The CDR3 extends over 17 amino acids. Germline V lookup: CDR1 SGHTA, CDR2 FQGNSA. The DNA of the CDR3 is TGTGCCAGCAGCTTAGCATTCCGGCAGGCGCTGGCGGAGACCCAGTACTTC. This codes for CASSLAFRQALAETQYF.

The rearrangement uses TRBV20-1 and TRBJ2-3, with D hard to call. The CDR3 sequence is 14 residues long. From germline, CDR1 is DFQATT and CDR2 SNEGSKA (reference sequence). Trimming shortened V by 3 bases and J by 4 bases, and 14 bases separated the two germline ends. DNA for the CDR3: TGCAGTGCTAGCACCGACTTATTGGCAGATACGCAGTATTTT. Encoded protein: CSASTDLLADTQYF.

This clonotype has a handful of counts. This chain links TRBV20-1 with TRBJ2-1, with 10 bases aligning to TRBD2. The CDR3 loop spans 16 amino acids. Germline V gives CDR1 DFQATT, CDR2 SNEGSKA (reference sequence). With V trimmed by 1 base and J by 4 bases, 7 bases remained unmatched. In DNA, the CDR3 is TGCAGTGCTAGAGTCTCTAGCGGGAGTTGGTACAATGAGCAGTTCTTC. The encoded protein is CSARVSSGSWYNEQFF.

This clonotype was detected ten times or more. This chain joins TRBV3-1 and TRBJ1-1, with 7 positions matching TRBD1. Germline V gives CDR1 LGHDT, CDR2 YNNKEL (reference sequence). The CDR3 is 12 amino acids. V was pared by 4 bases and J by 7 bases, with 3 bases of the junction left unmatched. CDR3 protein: CASSPGGGEAFF. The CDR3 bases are TGTGCCAGCAGCCCAGGGGGGGGTGAAGCTTTCTTT.

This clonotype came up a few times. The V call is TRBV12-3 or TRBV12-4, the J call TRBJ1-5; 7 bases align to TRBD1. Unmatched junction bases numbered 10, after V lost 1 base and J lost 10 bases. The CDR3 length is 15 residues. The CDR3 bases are TGTGCCAGCAGTTTAGACCCTACAGGGGACGGACCCCAGCATTTT. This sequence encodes CASSLDPTGDGPQHF.

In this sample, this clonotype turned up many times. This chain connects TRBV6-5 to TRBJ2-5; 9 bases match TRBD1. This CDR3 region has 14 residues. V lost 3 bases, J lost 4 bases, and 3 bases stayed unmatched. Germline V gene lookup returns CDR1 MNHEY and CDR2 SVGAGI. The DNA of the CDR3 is TGTGCCAGCAGTTATTCGGACAGGGGAGAGACCCAGTACTTC. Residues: CASSYSDRGETQYF.

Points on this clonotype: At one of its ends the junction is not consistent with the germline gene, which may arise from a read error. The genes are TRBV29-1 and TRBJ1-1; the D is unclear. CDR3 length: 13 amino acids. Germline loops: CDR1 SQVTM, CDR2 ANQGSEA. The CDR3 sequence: CSGNTGRNSEAFF. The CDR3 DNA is TGCAGCGGGAATACTGGGCGGAACAGTGAAGCTTTCTTT.